This entry lists 27 T cell receptor beta chains sequenced from one sample in a study of OX40 agonist ivuxolimab in advanced cancers. The table came from immunoSEQ multiplex PCR; TCRdb's copy has only in-frame clones and leaves some out. Here the sample spans tens of thousands of clones, roughly nine tenths being singletons. The source material was CD4+ or CD8+ T cells sorted from blood, sampled in a trial of the OX40 agonist ivuxolimab. These receptors all come from an adult with an advanced solid tumor such as melanoma, head and neck, liver or kidney cancer.

This rearrangement joins TRBV6-5 to TRBJ2-7, with 14 bases that match TRBD2. Trimming cost V 10 bases and J 2 bases; bases outside gene matches: 7. The V gene's germline CDR1 is MNHEY and CDR2 SVGAGI. This CDR3 has 15 residues. This CDR3 is CATRRTSGRTYEQYF. The CDR3 region has the DNA TGTGCCACCCGACGGACTAGCGGGAGGACCTACGAGCAGTACTTC.

This clone came up a few times. The chain has TRBV14 and TRBJ2-7, with TRBD2 matching 12 bases. V was pared by 4 bases and J by 2 bases, with 0 bases of the junction left unmatched. CDR1 SGHDN and CDR2 FVKESK come from the germline V gene. The CDR3 sequence is 14 residues long. The chain's CDR3 is CASSRLAGAYEQYF. CDR3 in DNA: TGTGCCAGCAGCCGACTAGCGGGAGCCTACGAGCAGTACTTC.

The V and J genes are TRBV4-2 and TRBJ2-7; perhaps TRBD2 as D (5 bases). V dropped 4 bases and J dropped 0 bases, with 10 bases sitting between them. Germline loops: CDR1 LGHNA, CDR2 YNFKEQ. The CDR3 consists of 14 residues. DNA for the CDR3: TGTGCCAGCAGCCGGGAGATCCGCTCCTACGAGCAGTACTTC. It is translated as CASSREIRSYEQYF.

The chain has TRBV28 and TRBJ2-4; perhaps D is TRBD1 or TRBD2 (5 bases each). The CDR3 has 17 amino acids. Germline V lookup: CDR1 MDHEN, CDR2 SYDVKM. V was trimmed by 3 bases and J by 9 bases, leaving 24 bases between them. The CDR3: CASSFPGTQRYLGIQYF. The DNA of the CDR3 is TGTGCCAGCAGTTTCCCGGGGACCCAGCGGTACTTGGGCATTCAGTACTTC.

The rearrangement uses TRBV28 and TRBJ2-1; D may be TRBD1 (7 bases). CDR3 length: 15 residues. Germline CDR1 and CDR2: MDHEN and SYDVKM. Between the trimmed V and J ends, which lost 5 bases and 0 bases, there was a span of 11 bases. The CDR3 DNA is TGTGCCAGCAGTGCAGGGGGGAGCTCCTACAATGAGCAGTTCTTC. Encoded protein: CASSAGGSSYNEQFF.

The DNA of the CDR3 is TGCGCCAGCAGCATCGGACTTGCTTTTACGACCGGGGACTTGTATGGCTACACCTTC. Translation: CASSIGLAFTTGDLYGYTF. The chain uses TRBV5-1 and TRBJ1-2, with D tentatively TRBD1 (5 bases). The V end lost 4 bases, the J end lost 5 bases, and 30 bases lay between the germline ends. Germline CDR1 SGHRS, CDR2 YFSETQ. The CDR3 extends over 19 amino acids.

CDR3 sequence: CASSFSAREQFF. CDR3 sequence (DNA): TGTGCCAGCAGCTTTAGCGCGCGTGAGCAGTTCTTC. This rearrangement joins TRBV7-2 to TRBJ2-1; a possible D gene is TRBD2 (5 bases). Germline CDR1 reads SGHTA; CDR2 reads FQGNSA. V was pared by 3 bases and J by 9 bases, with 9 bases between. The CDR3 spans 12 residues.

The CDR3 DNA reads as TGTGCCAGCAGCCCACCCAGCCAGAGGACTAGGATCTACAATGAGCAGTTCTTC. This encodes CASSPPSQRTRIYNEQFF. The genes are TRBV11-2 and TRBJ2-1, with TRBD2 identical over 7 bases. CDR3 size: 18 residues. The J segment lost 3 bases and the V segment lost 5 bases, leaving 16 bases of the junction unmatched. CDR1 is SGHAT and CDR2 is FQNNGV in the germline V gene.

The chain employs TRBV7-9 and TRBJ2-3; 10 nucleotides match TRBD1. The CDR3 is 16 amino acids. V dropped 2 bases and J dropped 4; count of bases not matched to a gene: 6. Germline-derived CDR1 and CDR2 are SEHNR and FQNEAQ (reference sequence). The DNA for the CDR3 is TGTGCCAGCAGCTTACCGGGACAGGGGTACCCAGATACGCAGTATTTT. It translates to CASSLPGQGYPDTQYF.

This chain joins TRBV27 and TRBJ1-4; the D is unclear. The CDR3 contains 15 residues. V was pared by 8 bases and J by 3 bases, with 16 bases between. Germline CDR1 reads MNHEY; CDR2 reads SMNVEV (reference sequence). The CDR3 here is CASRLSSGSNEKLFF. As DNA, the CDR3 is TGTGCCAGCCGTCTTAGTAGTGGTTCTAATGAAAAACTGTTTTTT. Supplemented by reference TRBV27 and TRBJ1-4, the full variable domain reads EAQVTQNPRYLITVTGKKLTVTCSQNMNHEYMSWYRQDPGLGLRQIYYSMNVEVTDKGDVPEGYKVSRKEKRNFPLILESPSPNQTSLYFCASRLSSGSNEKLFFGSGTQLSVL.

The chain's CDR3 is CASSLSLGPNTAKNIQYF. Written as DNA, the CDR3 is TGTGCCAGCAGCTTAAGCCTCGGGCCGAATACAGCCAAAAACATTCAGTACTTC. The rearrangement uses TRBV7-2 and TRBJ2-4; D not certain. The CDR3 length is 18 residues. CDR1 is SGHTA, CDR2 FQGNSA, per germline. Trimming took 2 bases from V and 0 from J, leaving 17 bases between them.

The rearrangement joins TRBV19 to TRBJ1-1; D call uncertain. Germline loops: CDR1 LNHDA, CDR2 SQIVND (reference sequence). The CDR3 covers 13 residues. Trimming pared 3 bases from V and 0 bases from J, leaving 5 bases between. CDR3 protein: CASSILLNTEAFF. CDR3 sequence (DNA): TGTGCCAGTAGTATCCTCCTGAACACTGAAGCTTTCTTT.

V usage is TRBV9 and J usage is TRBJ1-2; D gene unclear. CDR3 length: 14 residues. V shed 0 bases and J shed 4 bases, with 10 bases lying between them. Germline V gives CDR1 SGDLS, CDR2 YYNGEE. This CDR3 reads CASSVVDGGYGYTF. DNA of the CDR3: TGTGCCAGCAGCGTAGTGGACGGCGGCTATGGCTACACCTTC.

The chain employs TRBV7-9 and TRBJ1-2, with D maybe TRBD1 (6 bases). V dropped 6 bases and J dropped 6 bases, with 17 bases sitting between them. The CDR3 is 14 amino acids. CDR1 is SEHNR and CDR2 is FQNEAQ in the germline V gene (reference sequence). The CDR3: CASRPGDNYHGYTF. DNA for the CDR3: TGTGCCAGCAGACCCGGGGACAATTACCATGGCTACACCTTC. Combining the CDR3 with reference TRBV7-9 and TRBJ1-2 gives the whole variable domain DTGVSQNPRHKITKRGQNVTFRCDPISEHNRLYWYRQTLGQGPEFLTYFQNEAQLEKSRLLSDRFSAERPKGSFSTLEIQRTEQGDSAMYLCASRPGDNYHGYTFGSGTRLTVV.

This chain connects TRBV27 to TRBJ2-7, with D perhaps matching TRBD2 (5 bases). V was pared by 7 bases and J by 0 bases, with 10 bases between. The CDR3 spans 13 residues. Germline V gene lookup returns CDR1 MNHEY and CDR2 SMNVEV (reference sequence). The CDR3 DNA is TGTGCCAGCAAGCGGCAGTTCTCCTACGAGCAGTACTTC. Its protein is CASKRQFSYEQYF.

V is TRBV11-3 and J is TRBJ2-7; tentatively, D is TRBD2 (7 bases). The CDR3 extends over 15 amino acids. CDR1 is SGHNT, CDR2 YENEEA, per germline. Trimming cost V 0 bases and J 3 bases, with 12 bases left between them. The CDR3 loop is CASSLDGGDNYEQYF. The CDR3 DNA sequence: TGTGCCAGCAGCTTAGATGGGGGGGACAACTACGAGCAGTACTTC. Full variable domain (missing parts from reference TRBV11-3 and TRBJ2-7): EAGVVQSPRYKIIEKKQPVAFWCNPISGHNTLYWYLQNLGQGPELLIRYENEEAVDDSQLPKDRFSAERLKGVDSTLKIQPAELGDSAVYLCASSLDGGDNYEQYFGPGTRLTVT.

This sequence joins TRBV27 and TRBJ2-5; 7 positions match TRBD1. The J call may be faulty, since TRBJ2-7 better matches the DNA end. This CDR3 spans 13 amino acids. From germline, CDR1 is MNHEY and CDR2 SMNVEV (reference sequence). The CDR3 here is CASSSRQGSEQYF. For the CDR3, the DNA is TGTGCCAGCAGTTCGAGACAGGGAAGCGAGCAGTACTTC.

The chain links TRBV6-1 to TRBJ1-6, with a possible D match to TRBD1 (5 bases). The CDR3 runs to 16 residues. V gave up 4 bases and J gave up 7 bases, with 17 bases separating them. CDR1 and CDR2 (germline): MNHNS, SASEGT. CDR3 residues: CASSAVGVGSNSPLHF. In nucleotides, the CDR3 is TGTGCCAGCAGTGCCGTAGGGGTCGGATCAAATTCACCCCTCCACTTT.

The chain has TRBV4-2 and TRBJ1-2, with D maybe TRBD1 (5 bases). Germline assignment: CDR1 LGHNA and CDR2 YNFKEQ. The length of the CDR3 is 15 residues. Trimming pared 1 base from V and 4 bases from J, leaving 13 bases between. CDR3 bases: TGTGCCAGCAGCCAAGGACCAGGGTTGGGCTATGGCTACACCTTC. It specifies CASSQGPGLGYGYTF.

The J gene is TRBJ2-2, the V gene TRBV28, with D maybe TRBD1 (5 bases). V lost 6 bases and J 4 bases, leaving 15 bases between the germline ends. Germline loops: CDR1 MDHEN, CDR2 SYDVKM. The CDR3 consists of 15 residues. The CDR3 sequence: CASRQTVTFTGELFF. CDR3 sequence (DNA): TGTGCCAGCAGACAGACAGTGACCTTCACCGGGGAGCTGTTTTTT.

The chain uses TRBV6-1 and TRBJ2-6, with 8 nucleotides matching TRBD1. Germline CDR1 MNHNS, CDR2 SASEGT. J was trimmed by 2 bases and V by 6 bases; bases with no gene match: 3. This CDR3 is 15 amino acids long. The chain's CDR3 is CASSKQGAGANVLTF. For the CDR3, the DNA is TGTGCCAGCAGCAAACAGGGGGCTGGGGCCAACGTCCTGACTTTC.

This clone was detected only once. The chain has TRBV5-4 and TRBJ2-7, with TRBD1 identical over 7 bases. CDR1 SGHNT and CDR2 YYREEE come from the germline V gene (reference sequence). The CDR3 runs to 15 residues. J lost 3 bases, V lost 3 bases, and 9 bases had no gene match. CDR3 amino acids: CASSWNRDSLYEQYF. The DNA of the CDR3 is TGTGCCAGCAGCTGGAACCGGGACAGCCTCTACGAGCAGTACTTC.

This chain joins TRBV5-1 and TRBJ2-2; TRBD1 agrees at 9 bases. With V trimmed by 1 base and J by 5 bases, 3 bases remained unmatched. Germline assignment: CDR1 SGHRS and CDR2 YFSETQ. The CDR3 contains 15 residues. CDR3 amino acids: CASSLTGGYTGELFF. CDR3 DNA sequence: TGCGCCAGCAGCTTGACAGGGGGCTATACCGGGGAGCTGTTTTTT.

The J gene is TRBJ1-5, the V gene TRBV18, with 10 bases lining up with TRBD1. This CDR3 region has 15 residues. The V segment lost 3 bases and the J segment 6 bases; nucleotides outside the gene matches: 5. Looked up from germline, CDR1 is KGHSH and CDR2 is LQKENI. The CDR3 nucleotides read TGTGCCAGCTCACCCGACAGGGGGCCCATTCAGCCCCAGCATTTT. This encodes CASSPDRGPIQPQHF.

The chain links TRBV29-1 to TRBJ2-7; 7 nucleotides agree with TRBD1. The V segment lost 6 bases and the J segment 0 bases; nucleotides outside the gene matches: 2. The length of the CDR3 is 12 residues. Per germline, CDR1 SQVTM and CDR2 ANQGSEA. CDR3 nucleotides: TGCAGCGTCCGGGACAGCTCCTACGAGCAGTACTTC. Protein: CSVRDSSYEQYF.

The genes are TRBV5-4 and TRBJ1-2, with a possible D match to TRBD1 (5 bases). The CDR3 totals 15 residues. V was cut by 3 bases and J by 4 bases, with 16 bases left in between. In germline, CDR1 is SGHNT, CDR2 YYREEE (reference sequence). The CDR3: CASSSGGGVSYGYTF. CDR3 nucleotides: TGTGCCAGCAGCTCGGGGGGAGGTGTCAGCTATGGCTACACCTTC.

This chain links TRBV6-1 with TRBJ1-1, with a possible D match to TRBD1 (6 bases). The CDR3 is made up of 13 amino acids. Germline assignment: CDR1 MNHNS and CDR2 SASEGT. The germline V and J ends were trimmed by 10 bases and 0 bases, with 12 bases remaining between them. The CDR3, as DNA: TGTGCCACCCAGACAGGTTTGAACACTGAAGCTTTCTTT. Its protein is CATQTGLNTEAFF.